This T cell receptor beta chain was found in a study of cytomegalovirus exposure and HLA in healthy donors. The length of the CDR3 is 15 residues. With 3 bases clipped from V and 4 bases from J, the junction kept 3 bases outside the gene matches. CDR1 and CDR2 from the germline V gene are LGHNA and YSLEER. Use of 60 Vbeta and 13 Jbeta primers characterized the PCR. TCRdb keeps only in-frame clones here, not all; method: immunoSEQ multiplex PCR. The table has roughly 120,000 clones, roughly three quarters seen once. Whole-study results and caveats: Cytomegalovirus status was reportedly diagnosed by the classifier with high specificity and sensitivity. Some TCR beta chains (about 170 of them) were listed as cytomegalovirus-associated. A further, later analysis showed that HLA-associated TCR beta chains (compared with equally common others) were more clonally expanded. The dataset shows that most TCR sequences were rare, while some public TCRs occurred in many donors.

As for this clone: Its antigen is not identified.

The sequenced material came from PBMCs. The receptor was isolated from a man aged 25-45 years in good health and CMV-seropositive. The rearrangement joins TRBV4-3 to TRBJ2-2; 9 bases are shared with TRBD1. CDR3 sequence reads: CASSQLDRGTGELFF. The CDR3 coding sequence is TGCGCCAGCAGCCAGTTGGACAGGGGCACCGGGGAGCTGTTTTTT.